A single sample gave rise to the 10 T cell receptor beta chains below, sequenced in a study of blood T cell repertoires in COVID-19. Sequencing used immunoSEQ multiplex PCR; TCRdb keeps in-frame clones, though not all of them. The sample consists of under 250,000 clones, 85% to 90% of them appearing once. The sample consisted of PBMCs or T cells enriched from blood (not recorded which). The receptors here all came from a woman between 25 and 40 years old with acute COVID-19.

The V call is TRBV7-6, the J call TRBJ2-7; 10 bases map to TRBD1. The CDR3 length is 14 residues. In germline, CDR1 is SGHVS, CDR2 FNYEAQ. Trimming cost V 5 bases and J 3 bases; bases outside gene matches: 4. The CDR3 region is CASSPRDRGYEQYF. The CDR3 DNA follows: TGTGCCAGCAGCCCCCGGGACAGGGGCTACGAGCAGTACTTC. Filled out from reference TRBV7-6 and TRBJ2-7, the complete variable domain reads GAGVSQSPRYKVTKRGQDVALRCDPISGHVSLYWYRQALGQGPEFLTYFNYEAQQDKSGLPNDRFSAERPEGSISTLTIQRTEQRDSAMYRCASSPRDRGYEQYFGPGTRLTVT.

The CDR3 loop reads CASSLVQGTWGTEAFF. In nucleotides, the CDR3 is TGCGCCAGCAGCTTGGTTCAGGGTACATGGGGCACTGAAGCTTTCTTT. The chain is built from TRBV5-1 and TRBJ1-1; D might be TRBD1 (5 bases). Trimming removed 0 bases at V and 4 bases at J, with 16 bases between. This CDR3 is 16 amino acids long. Germline V gene data show CDR1 as SGHRS and CDR2 as YFSETQ. Based on the CDR3 plus reference TRBV5-1 and TRBJ1-1, the full variable domain is KAGVTQTPRYLIKTRGQQVTLSCSPISGHRSVSWYQQTPGQGLQFLFEYFSETQRNKGNFPGRFSGRQFSNSRSEMNVSTLELGDSALYLCASSLVQGTWGTEAFFGQGTRLTVV.

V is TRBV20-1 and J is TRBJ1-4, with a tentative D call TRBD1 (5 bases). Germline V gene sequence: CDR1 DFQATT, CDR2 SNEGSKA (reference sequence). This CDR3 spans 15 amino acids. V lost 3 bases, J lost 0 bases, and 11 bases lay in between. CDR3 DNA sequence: TGCAGTGCTAGTATGACAGCCACAACTAATGAAAAACTGTTTTTT. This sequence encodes CSASMTATTNEKLFF.

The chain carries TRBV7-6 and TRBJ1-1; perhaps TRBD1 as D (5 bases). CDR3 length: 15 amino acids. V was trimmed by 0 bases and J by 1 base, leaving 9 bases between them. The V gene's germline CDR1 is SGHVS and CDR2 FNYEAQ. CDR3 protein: CASSLAGGGNTEAFF. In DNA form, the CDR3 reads TGTGCCAGCAGCTTAGCCGGGGGGGGGAACACTGAAGCTTTCTTT. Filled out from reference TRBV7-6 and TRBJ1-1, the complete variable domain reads GAGVSQSPRYKVTKRGQDVALRCDPISGHVSLYWYRQALGQGPEFLTYFNYEAQQDKSGLPNDRFSAERPEGSISTLTIQRTEQRDSAMYRCASSLAGGGNTEAFFGQGTRLTVV.

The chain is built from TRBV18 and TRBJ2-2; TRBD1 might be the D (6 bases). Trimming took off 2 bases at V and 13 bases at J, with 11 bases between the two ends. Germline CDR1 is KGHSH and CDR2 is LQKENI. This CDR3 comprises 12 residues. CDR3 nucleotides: TGTGCCAGCTCACCAACAGGGCAGGGGCTGTTTTTT. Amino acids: CASSPTGQGLFF.

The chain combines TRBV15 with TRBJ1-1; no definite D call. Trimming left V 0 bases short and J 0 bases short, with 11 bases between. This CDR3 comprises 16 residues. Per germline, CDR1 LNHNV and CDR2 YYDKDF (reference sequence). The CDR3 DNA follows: TGTGCCACCAGCAGAGATCGTGGCACCCTGAACACTGAAGCTTTCTTT. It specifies CATSRDRGTLNTEAFF.

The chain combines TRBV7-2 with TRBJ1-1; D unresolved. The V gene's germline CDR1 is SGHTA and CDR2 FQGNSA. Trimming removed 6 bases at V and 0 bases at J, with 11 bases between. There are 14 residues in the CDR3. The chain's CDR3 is CASRLGDLNTEAFF. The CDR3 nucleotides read TGTGCCAGCAGGTTGGGAGATCTGAACACTGAAGCTTTCTTT.

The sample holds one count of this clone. CDR3 sequence (DNA): TGTGCCAGCAGCTCCGGGACATTTTATGGCTACACCTTC. This translates into CASSSGTFYGYTF. The chain employs TRBV7-9 and TRBJ1-2, with a possible D match to TRBD1 (6 bases). The V gene's germline CDR1 is SEHNR and CDR2 FQNEAQ (reference sequence). V lost 4 bases to trimming and J lost 5 bases, with 11 bases between them. This CDR3 is built from 13 residues.

CDR3 nucleotides: TGTGCCAGCAGTTGGCAGGGGGCCGAGAAAGAGACCCAGTACTTC. This translates into CASSWQGAEKETQYF. The chain carries TRBV28 and TRBJ2-5, with 8 bases lining up with TRBD1. CDR3 length: 15 amino acids. Germline loops: CDR1 MDHEN, CDR2 SYDVKM. J gave up 3 bases and V 4 bases, and 7 bases lay outside the gene matches.

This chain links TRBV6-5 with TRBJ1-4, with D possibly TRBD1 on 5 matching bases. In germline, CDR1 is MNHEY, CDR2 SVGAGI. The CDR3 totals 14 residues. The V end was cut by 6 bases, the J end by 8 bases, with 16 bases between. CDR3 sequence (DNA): TGTGCCAGCAGACCTCCACCGGGGGTGGAAAAACTGTTTTTT. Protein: CASRPPPGVEKLFF.